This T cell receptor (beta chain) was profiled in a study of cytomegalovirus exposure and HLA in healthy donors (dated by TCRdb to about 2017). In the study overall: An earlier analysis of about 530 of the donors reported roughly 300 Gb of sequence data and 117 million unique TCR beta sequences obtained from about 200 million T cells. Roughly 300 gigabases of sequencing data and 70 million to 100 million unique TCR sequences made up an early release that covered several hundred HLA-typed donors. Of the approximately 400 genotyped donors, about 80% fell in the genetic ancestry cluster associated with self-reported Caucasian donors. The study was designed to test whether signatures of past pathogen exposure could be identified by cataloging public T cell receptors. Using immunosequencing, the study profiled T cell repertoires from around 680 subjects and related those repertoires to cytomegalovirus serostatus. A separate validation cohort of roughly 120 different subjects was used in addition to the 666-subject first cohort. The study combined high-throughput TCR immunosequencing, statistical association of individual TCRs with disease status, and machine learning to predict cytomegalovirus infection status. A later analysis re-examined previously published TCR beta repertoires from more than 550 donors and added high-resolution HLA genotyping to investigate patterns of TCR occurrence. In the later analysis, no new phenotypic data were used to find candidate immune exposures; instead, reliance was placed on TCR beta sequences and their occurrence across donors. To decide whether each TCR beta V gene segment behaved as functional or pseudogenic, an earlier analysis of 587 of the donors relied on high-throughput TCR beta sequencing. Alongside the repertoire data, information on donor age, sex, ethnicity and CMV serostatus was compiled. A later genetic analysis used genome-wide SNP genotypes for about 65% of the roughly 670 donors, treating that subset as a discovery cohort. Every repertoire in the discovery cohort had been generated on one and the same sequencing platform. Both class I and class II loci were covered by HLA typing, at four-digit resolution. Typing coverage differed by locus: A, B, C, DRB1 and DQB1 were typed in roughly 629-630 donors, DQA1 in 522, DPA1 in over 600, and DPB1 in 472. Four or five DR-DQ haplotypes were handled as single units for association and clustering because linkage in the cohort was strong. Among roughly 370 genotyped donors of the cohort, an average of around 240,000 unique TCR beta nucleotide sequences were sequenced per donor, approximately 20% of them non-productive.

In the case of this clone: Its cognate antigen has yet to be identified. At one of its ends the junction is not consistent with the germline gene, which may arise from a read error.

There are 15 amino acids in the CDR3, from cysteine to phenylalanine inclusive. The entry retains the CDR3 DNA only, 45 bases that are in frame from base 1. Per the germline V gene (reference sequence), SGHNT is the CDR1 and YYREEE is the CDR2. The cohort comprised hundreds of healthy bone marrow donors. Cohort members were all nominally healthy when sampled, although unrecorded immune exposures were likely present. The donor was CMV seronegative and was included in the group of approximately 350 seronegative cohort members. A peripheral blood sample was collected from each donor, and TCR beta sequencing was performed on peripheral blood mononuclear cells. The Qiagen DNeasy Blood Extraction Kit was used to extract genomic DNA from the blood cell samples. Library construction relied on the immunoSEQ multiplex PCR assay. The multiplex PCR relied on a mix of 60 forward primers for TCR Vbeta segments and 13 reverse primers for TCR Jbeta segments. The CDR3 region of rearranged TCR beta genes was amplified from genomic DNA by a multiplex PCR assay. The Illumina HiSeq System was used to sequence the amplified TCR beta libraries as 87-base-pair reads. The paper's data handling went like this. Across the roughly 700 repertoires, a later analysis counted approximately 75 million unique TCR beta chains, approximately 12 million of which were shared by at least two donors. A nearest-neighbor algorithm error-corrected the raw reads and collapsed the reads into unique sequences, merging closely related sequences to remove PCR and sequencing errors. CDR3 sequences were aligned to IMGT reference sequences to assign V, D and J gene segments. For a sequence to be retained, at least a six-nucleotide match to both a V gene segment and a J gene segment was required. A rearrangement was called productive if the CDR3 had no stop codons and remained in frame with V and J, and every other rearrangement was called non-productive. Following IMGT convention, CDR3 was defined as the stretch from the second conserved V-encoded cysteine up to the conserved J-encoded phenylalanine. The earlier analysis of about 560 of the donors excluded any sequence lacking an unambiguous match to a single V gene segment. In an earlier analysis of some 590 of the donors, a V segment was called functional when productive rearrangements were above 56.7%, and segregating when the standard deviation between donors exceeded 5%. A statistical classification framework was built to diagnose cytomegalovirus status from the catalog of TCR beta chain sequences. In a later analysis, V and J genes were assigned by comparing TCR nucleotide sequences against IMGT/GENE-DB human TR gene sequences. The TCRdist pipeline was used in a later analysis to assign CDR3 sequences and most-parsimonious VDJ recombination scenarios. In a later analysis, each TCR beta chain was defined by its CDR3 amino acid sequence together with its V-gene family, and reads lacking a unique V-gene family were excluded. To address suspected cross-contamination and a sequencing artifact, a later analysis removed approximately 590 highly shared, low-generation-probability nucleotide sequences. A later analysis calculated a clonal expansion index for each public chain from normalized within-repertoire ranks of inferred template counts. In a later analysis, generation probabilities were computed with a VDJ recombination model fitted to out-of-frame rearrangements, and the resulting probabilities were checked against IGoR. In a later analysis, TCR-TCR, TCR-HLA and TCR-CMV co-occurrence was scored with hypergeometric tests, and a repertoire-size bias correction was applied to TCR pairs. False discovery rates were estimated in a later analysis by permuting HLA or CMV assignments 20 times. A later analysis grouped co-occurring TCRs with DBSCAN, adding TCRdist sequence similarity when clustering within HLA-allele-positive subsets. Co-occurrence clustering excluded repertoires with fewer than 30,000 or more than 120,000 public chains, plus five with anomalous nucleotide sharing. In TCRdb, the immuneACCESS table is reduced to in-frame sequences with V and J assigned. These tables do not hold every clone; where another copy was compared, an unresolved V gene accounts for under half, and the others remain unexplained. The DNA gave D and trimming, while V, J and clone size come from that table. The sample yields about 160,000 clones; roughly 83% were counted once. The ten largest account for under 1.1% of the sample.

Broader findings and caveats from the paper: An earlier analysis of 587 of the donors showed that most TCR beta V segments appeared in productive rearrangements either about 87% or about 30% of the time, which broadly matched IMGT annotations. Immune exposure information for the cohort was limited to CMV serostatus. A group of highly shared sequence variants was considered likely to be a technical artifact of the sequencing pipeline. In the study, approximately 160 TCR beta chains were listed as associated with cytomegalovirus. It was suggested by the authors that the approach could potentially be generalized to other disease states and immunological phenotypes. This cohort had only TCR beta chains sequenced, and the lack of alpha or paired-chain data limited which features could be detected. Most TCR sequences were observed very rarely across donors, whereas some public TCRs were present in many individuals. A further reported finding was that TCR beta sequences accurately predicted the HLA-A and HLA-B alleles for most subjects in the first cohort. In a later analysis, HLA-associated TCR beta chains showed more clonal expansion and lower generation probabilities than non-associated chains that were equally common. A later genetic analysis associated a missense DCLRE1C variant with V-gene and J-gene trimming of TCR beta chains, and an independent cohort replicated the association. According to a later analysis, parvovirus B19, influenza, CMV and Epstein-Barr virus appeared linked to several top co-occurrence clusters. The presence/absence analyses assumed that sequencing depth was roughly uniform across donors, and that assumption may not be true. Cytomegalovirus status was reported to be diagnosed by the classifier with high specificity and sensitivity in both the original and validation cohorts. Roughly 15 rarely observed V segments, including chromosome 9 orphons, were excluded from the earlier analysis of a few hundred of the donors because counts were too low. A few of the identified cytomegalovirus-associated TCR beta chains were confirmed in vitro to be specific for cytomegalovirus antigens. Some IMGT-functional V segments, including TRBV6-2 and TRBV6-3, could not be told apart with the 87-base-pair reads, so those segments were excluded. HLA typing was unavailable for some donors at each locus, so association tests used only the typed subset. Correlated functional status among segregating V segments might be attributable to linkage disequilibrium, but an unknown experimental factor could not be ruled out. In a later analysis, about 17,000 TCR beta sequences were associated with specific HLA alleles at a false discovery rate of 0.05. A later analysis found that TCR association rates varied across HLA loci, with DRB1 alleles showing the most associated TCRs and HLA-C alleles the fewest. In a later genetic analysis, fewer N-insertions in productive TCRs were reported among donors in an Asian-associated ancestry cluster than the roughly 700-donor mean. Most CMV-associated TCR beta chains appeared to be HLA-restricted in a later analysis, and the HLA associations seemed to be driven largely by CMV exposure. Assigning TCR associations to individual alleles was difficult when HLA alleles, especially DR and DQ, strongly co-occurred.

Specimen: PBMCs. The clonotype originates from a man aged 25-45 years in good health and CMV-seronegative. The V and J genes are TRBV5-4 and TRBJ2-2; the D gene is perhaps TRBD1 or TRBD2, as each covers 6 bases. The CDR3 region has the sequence CASRLGGTNTGELFF. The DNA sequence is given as TGTGCCAGCAGGTTGGGGGGCACAAACACCGGGGAGCTGTTTTTT.